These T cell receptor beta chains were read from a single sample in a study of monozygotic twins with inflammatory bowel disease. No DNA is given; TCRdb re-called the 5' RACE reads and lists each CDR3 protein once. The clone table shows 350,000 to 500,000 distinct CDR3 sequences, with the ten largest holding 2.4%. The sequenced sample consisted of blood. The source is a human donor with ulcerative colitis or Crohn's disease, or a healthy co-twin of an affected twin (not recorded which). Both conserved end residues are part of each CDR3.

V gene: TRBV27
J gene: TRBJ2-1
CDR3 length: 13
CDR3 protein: CASKGGTYNEQFF

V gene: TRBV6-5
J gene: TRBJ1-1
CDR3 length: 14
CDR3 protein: CASSYPSANTEAFF

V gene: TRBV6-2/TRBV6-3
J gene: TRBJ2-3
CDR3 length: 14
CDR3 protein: CASTPPDPTDTQYF

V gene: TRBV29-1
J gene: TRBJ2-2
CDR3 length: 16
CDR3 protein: CSVVGRGRSNTGELFF

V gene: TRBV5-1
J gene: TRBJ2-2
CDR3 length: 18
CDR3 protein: CASSILAGYNANTGELFF

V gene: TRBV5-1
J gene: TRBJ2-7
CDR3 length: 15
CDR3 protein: CASTFGGGSSYEQYF

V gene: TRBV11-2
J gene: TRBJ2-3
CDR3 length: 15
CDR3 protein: CASRHPASGLYTQYF

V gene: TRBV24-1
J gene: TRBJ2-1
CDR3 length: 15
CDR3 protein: CATSDPTRRLGEQFF

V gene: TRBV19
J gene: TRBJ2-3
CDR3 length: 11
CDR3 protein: CASTLGDTQYF

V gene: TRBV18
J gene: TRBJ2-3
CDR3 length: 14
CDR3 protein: CASSPPAGTDTQYF

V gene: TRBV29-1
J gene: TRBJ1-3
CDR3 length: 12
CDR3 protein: CSVPGAGNTIYF

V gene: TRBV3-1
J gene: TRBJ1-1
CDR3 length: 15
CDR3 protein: CASSQGSGLNTEAFF

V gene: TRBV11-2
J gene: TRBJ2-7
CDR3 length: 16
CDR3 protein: CASSLGRGRVDYEQYF

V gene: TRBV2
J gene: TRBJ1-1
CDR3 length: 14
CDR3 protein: CASSVGGRLTEAFF

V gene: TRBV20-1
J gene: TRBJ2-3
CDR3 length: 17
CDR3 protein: CSARLSTPGLAGDTQYF

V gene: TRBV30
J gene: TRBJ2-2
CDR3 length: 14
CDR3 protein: CAWSVSLNTGELFF

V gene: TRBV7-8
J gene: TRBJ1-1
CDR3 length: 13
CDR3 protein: CASSLVRWEGAFF

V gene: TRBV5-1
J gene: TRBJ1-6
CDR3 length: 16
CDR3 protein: CASSLEVGQGNSPLHF

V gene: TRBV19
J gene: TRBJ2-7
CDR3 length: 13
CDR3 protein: CASSIGPGQEQYF

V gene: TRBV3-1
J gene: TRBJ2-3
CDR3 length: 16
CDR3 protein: CASSLGTSRPTDTQYF

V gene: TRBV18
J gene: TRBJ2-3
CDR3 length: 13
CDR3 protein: CASSPTHSDTQYF

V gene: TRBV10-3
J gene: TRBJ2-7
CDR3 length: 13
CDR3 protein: CAISEVAAYEQYF

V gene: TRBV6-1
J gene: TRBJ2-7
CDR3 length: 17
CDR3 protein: CASSTLGTGFSLYEQYF

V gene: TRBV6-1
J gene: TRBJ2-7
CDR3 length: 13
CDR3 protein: CAGRVEGTYEQYF

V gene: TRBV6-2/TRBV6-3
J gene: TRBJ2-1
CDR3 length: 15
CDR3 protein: CASSYLGQGNNEQFF

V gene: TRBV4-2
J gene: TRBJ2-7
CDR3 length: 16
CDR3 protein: CASSQDGGRPSYEQYF

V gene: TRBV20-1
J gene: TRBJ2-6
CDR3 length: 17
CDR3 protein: CSARVGYWPSGANVLTF

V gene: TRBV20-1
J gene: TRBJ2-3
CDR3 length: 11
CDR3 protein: CSAVEWDTQYF

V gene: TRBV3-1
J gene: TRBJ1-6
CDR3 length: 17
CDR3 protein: CASSQGSWGSRNSPLHF

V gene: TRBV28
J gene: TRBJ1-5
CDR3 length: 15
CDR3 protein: CASSPYDRVNQPQHF

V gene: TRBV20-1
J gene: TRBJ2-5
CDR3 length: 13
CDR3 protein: CSARKQGKETQYF

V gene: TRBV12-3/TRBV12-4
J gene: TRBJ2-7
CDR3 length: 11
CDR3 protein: CASGDGGEQYF

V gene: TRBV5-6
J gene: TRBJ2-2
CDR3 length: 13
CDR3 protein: CASSLPGLGELFF

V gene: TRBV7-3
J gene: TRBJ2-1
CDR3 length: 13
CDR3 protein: CASSSQIYNEQFF

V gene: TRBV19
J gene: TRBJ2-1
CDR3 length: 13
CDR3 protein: CASSIGGLSEQFF

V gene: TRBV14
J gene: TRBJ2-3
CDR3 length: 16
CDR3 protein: CASSHMGLAGTDTQYF